A selection of T cell receptor beta chains follows, all from one sample in a study of siplizumab effects on memory and regulatory T cells. The assay was immunoSEQ multiplex PCR, and TCRdb's table has in-frame clones only and misses some. There are 75,000 to 95,000 clones in the sample; around 90% occur only once, and 15% lies in the top ten. Sequenced material: CD4+ T cells sorted from blood. These receptors were collected from a human donor in good health. CDR3s include the opening cysteine and the closing phenylalanine or tryptophan. The order of the fields is clone size, D gene, J gene, CDR3 length, V gene, CDR3 protein, CDR3 DNA. The D gene is left open where the match is weak. The listing skips clone size in some rows; elsewhere it reads once, few, many or a size class.

abundance: -
d_gene: TRBD2
j_gene: TRBJ2-3
len: 19
v_gene: TRBV18
CDR3aa: CASSPGGAGGLTDTDTQYF
CDR3nt: TGTGCCAGCTCACCCGGAGGGGCGGGAGGACTTACAGACACAGATACGCAGTATTTT

abundance: -
d_gene: TRBD2
j_gene: TRBJ2-1
len: 16
v_gene: TRBV28
CDR3aa: CASTAGGRGLYNEQFF
CDR3nt: TGTGCCAGCACCGCGGGAGGGAGGGGATTATACAATGAGCAGTTCTTC

abundance: -
d_gene: -
j_gene: TRBJ1-2
len: 14
v_gene: TRBV9
CDR3aa: CASSVEGSVGTTTF
CDR3nt: TGTGCCAGCAGCGTAGAGGGAAGTGTAGGGACAACGACCTTC

abundance: -
d_gene: -
j_gene: TRBJ2-2
len: 13
v_gene: TRBV29-1
CDR3aa: CSVDGSNTGELFF
CDR3nt: TGCAGCGTGGACGGCTCGAACACCGGGGAGCTGTTTTTT

abundance: -
d_gene: -
j_gene: TRBJ2-7
len: 11
v_gene: TRBV30
CDR3aa: CAWSGSYEQYF
CDR3nt: TGTGCCTGGAGTGGGTCCTACGAGCAGTACTTC

abundance: -
d_gene: -
j_gene: TRBJ2-1
len: 13
v_gene: TRBV6-1
CDR3aa: CASSSRTYNEQFF
CDR3nt: TGTGCCAGCAGTTCGAGAACATACAATGAGCAGTTCTTC

abundance: few
d_gene: TRBD1
j_gene: TRBJ1-2
len: 18
v_gene: TRBV23-1
CDR3aa: CASSHAPVFGRGRRGYTF
CDR3nt: TGCGCCAGCAGTCACGCTCCCGTTTTTGGCAGGGGGCGTCGTGGCTACACCTTC

abundance: once
d_gene: -
j_gene: TRBJ2-1
len: 14
v_gene: TRBV11-3
CDR3aa: CASSPQDIEDEQFF
CDR3nt: TGTGCCAGCAGCCCCCAGGACATTGAGGATGAGCAGTTCTTC

abundance: -
d_gene: -
j_gene: TRBJ2-1
len: 16
v_gene: TRBV7-9
CDR3aa: CASSPPLRDSYNEQFF
CDR3nt: TGTGCCAGCAGCCCACCCCTGCGGGACTCCTACAATGAGCAGTTCTTC

abundance: -
d_gene: TRBD1
j_gene: TRBJ2-3
len: 14
v_gene: TRBV6-5
CDR3aa: CASSAGTGTDTQYF
CDR3nt: TGTGCCAGCAGTGCCGGGACAGGGACCGATACGCAGTATTTT

abundance: -
d_gene: -
j_gene: TRBJ2-3
len: 17
v_gene: TRBV5-1
CDR3aa: CASSSTIMTGGTDTQYF
CDR3nt: TGCGCCAGCAGCTCGACCATTATGACAGGCGGCACAGATACGCAGTATTTT

abundance: -
d_gene: -
j_gene: TRBJ1-1
len: 14
v_gene: TRBV6-5
CDR3aa: CASSATALNTEAFF
CDR3nt: TGTGCCAGCAGTGCAACAGCGTTGAACACTGAAGCTTTCTTT

abundance: -
d_gene: -
j_gene: TRBJ2-7
len: 13
v_gene: TRBV29-1
CDR3aa: CSVEAPGAYEQYF
CDR3nt: TGCAGCGTTGAAGCTCCGGGGGCCTACGAGCAGTACTTC

abundance: -
d_gene: -
j_gene: TRBJ2-4
len: 14
v_gene: TRBV29-1
CDR3aa: CSVGSSLAKNIQYF
CDR3nt: TGCAGCGTTGGGTCCTCTTTAGCCAAAAACATTCAGTACTTC

abundance: -
d_gene: TRBD2
j_gene: TRBJ2-7
len: 15
v_gene: TRBV4-1
CDR3aa: CASSQGLAGASEQYF
CDR3nt: TGCGCCAGCAGCCAGGGACTAGCGGGAGCATCCGAGCAGTACTTC

abundance: -
d_gene: -
j_gene: TRBJ2-7
len: 15
v_gene: TRBV4-1
CDR3aa: CASSQLARTSHEQYF
CDR3nt: TGCGCCAGCAGCCAATTAGCTAGGACCTCCCACGAGCAGTACTTC

abundance: -
d_gene: TRBD1
j_gene: TRBJ2-7
len: 15
v_gene: TRBV6-5
CDR3aa: CASRPRTGASYEQYF
CDR3nt: TGTGCCAGCAGACCGCGGACAGGGGCGTCCTACGAGCAGTACTTC